The rows below give T cell receptor beta chains drawn from one sample of a study of metastatic and nonmetastatic thyroid tumors. With MiXCR, TCRdb reprocessed the PCR reads. Of some 35,000 clones listed, 35% are singletons. The sequenced material came from tumor tissue. These receptors were collected from a female donor with papillary thyroid cancer or a benign thyroid nodule (not recorded which). Some clones in this sample may be carry-over from other donors' samples. Both conserved end residues are part of each CDR3. Fields, in order: clone size, J gene, D gene, V gene, CDR3 DNA, CDR3 protein. The D gene is left open where the match is weak. The size entry is marked missing in some rows and otherwise reads once, few, many or a size class.

size: few; J: TRBJ1-5; D: NA; V: TRBV19; DNA: TGTGCCAGTCATGAGGGGGGCGCGAGTCAGCCCCAGCATTTT; CDR3: CASHEGGASQPQHF
size: few; J: TRBJ2-2; D: NA; V: TRBV10-1; DNA: TGCGCCAGCAGGGGACACCACGGGGAGCTGTTTTTT; CDR3: CASRGHHGELFF
size: NA; J: TRBJ2-7; D: NA; V: TRBV5-1; DNA: TGCGCCAGCAGCTTAGGGGCAGGGTACGAGCAGTACTTC; CDR3: CASSLGAGYEQYF
size: few; J: TRBJ1-5; D: TRBD1; V: TRBV28; DNA: TGTGCCAGCAGCCGTGACAGGGCTTCCAATCAGCCCCAGCATTTT; CDR3: CASSRDRASNQPQHF
size: NA; J: TRBJ1-2; D: NA; V: TRBV20-1; DNA: TGCAGTGCTGACACACAGTATGGCTACACCTTC; CDR3: CSADTQYGYTF
size: few; J: TRBJ1-2; D: NA; V: TRBV6-5; DNA: TGTGCCAGCAGTTACGGCACAGGGTGGGACTATGGCTACACCTTC; CDR3: CASSYGTGWDYGYTF
size: medium-sized; J: TRBJ2-2; D: TRBD2; V: TRBV27; DNA: TGTGCCAGCAGTTTAGGGAGGGCGGGGACCGGGGAGCTGTTTTTT; CDR3: CASSLGRAGTGELFF
size: NA; J: TRBJ2-7; D: TRBD1; V: TRBV24-1; DNA: TGTGCCACCAGTGATAGGACAGGGCTCGAGCAGTACTTC; CDR3: CATSDRTGLEQYF
size: few; J: TRBJ2-5; D: TRBD1; V: TRBV6-2/TRBV6-3; DNA: TGTGCCAGCAGTTACTATGGGACAGGTTACCAAGAGACCCAGTACTTC; CDR3: CASSYYGTGYQETQYF
size: NA; J: TRBJ2-1; D: NA; V: TRBV5-1; DNA: TGCGCCAGCAGCTTCGAGGGAGGAGAATACAATGAGCAGTTCTTC; CDR3: CASSFEGGEYNEQFF
size: NA; J: TRBJ2-3; D: NA; V: TRBV11-3; DNA: TGTGCCAGCAGCTTAGACTCCCCGAGGGCAGATACGCAGTATTTT; CDR3: CASSLDSPRADTQYF
size: NA; J: TRBJ2-7; D: NA; V: TRBV5-1; DNA: TGCGCCAGCAGCTTGGCCGGGGTCGGGCTAGCTTTCTACGAGCAGTACTTC; CDR3: CASSLAGVGLAFYEQYF
size: NA; J: TRBJ1-5; D: TRBD1; V: TRBV5-6; DNA: TGTGCCAGCACCACCGGGACAGGGGGCTATCAGCCCCAGCATTTT; CDR3: CASTTGTGGYQPQHF
size: NA; J: TRBJ1-6; D: TRBD1; V: TRBV11-2; DNA: TGTGCCAGCAGCTTAGGGACAGGATTTAATTCACCCCTCCACTTT; CDR3: CASSLGTGFNSPLHF
size: NA; J: TRBJ1-2; D: TRBD1; V: TRBV5-1; DNA: TGCGCCAGCAGGACAGGGTTTTCAGCTAACTATGGCTACACCTTC; CDR3: CASRTGFSANYGYTF
size: NA; J: TRBJ1-2; D: NA; V: TRBV4-2; DNA: TGTGCCAGCAGCCAAGATCCCCCCCCCAATGGCTACACCTTC; CDR3: CASSQDPPPNGYTF
size: NA; J: TRBJ2-7; D: NA; V: TRBV30; DNA: TGTGCCTGGAGGGGGGACTGGGGGAACTCCTACGAGCAGTACTTC; CDR3: CAWRGDWGNSYEQYF
size: few; J: TRBJ2-7; D: NA; V: TRBV12-3/TRBV12-4; DNA: TGTGCCAGCAGTTTTGAGTACCCCTACGAGCAGTACTTC; CDR3: CASSFEYPYEQYF
size: NA; J: TRBJ2-3; D: NA; V: TRBV5-1; DNA: TGCGCCAGCAGCTTGGCTCGTCAAGGGGGGGCAGATACGCAGTATTTT; CDR3: CASSLARQGGADTQYF
size: few; J: TRBJ1-6; D: NA; V: TRBV12-3/TRBV12-4; DNA: TGTGCCAGCAGTAGGACCGGTAATTCACCCCTCCACTTT; CDR3: CASSRTGNSPLHF
size: few; J: TRBJ1-1; D: NA; V: TRBV12-5; DNA: TGTGCTAGTGGTCCGACAGAAAACACTGAAGCTTTCTTT; CDR3: CASGPTENTEAFF
size: many; J: TRBJ2-7; D: NA; V: TRBV3-1; DNA: TGTGCCAGCAGCCACTCATGGGGGACCTCGGACGAGCAGTACTTC; CDR3: CASSHSWGTSDEQYF
size: NA; J: TRBJ1-2; D: TRBD1; V: TRBV7-3; DNA: TGTGCCAGCAGCCGGGACAGGGAAAACTATGGCTACACCTTC; CDR3: CASSRDRENYGYTF
size: NA; J: TRBJ2-3; D: NA; V: TRBV11-2; DNA: TGTGCCAACAGCTTAGATCCGGGACACGGCACAGATACGCAGTATTTT; CDR3: CANSLDPGHGTDTQYF
size: NA; J: TRBJ2-5; D: NA; V: TRBV14; DNA: TGTGCCAGCAGCCCCCGACTAGACCTCCAAGAGACCCAGTACTTC; CDR3: CASSPRLDLQETQYF
size: NA; J: TRBJ2-7; D: NA; V: TRBV7-2; DNA: TGTGCCAGCAGCACAGGCTCCTACGAGCAGTACTTC; CDR3: CASSTGSYEQYF
size: NA; J: TRBJ2-2; D: NA; V: TRBV6-4; DNA: TGTGCCAGCAGTGACTCGGGCGGATCTCACACCGGGGAGCTGTTTTTT; CDR3: CASSDSGGSHTGELFF
size: NA; J: TRBJ1-6; D: NA; V: TRBV5-1; DNA: TGCGCCAGCAGCTTGGGACAGGAGAAATCTTCACCCCTCCACTTT; CDR3: CASSLGQEKSSPLHF
size: NA; J: TRBJ2-7; D: NA; V: TRBV30; DNA: TGTGCCTGGGGCGCTAGCGAGCAGTACTTC; CDR3: CAWGASEQYF
size: NA; J: TRBJ2-7; D: TRBD1; V: TRBV27; DNA: TGTGCCAGCACCTCCTCGACAGGGGCTACCTACGAGCAGTACTTC; CDR3: CASTSSTGATYEQYF
size: NA; J: TRBJ1-5; D: NA; V: TRBV6-1; DNA: TGTGCCAGCAGCGCTGCTGTAGGGCAGGGTAATCAGCCCCAGCATTTT; CDR3: CASSAAVGQGNQPQHF
size: few; J: TRBJ1-5; D: NA; V: TRBV5-1; DNA: TGCGCCAGCAGTTCAGGCACAGGGCACAATCAGCCCCAGCATTTT; CDR3: CASSSGTGHNQPQHF
size: few; J: TRBJ2-7; D: NA; V: TRBV7-7; DNA: TGTGCTAGCAGCCCGATACCGGGACACGGCCACGAGCAGTACTTC; CDR3: CASSPIPGHGHEQYF
size: few; J: TRBJ2-7; D: NA; V: TRBV12-3/TRBV12-4; DNA: TGTGCCAGCAGAATACAGGGATCCTACGAGCAGTACTTC; CDR3: CASRIQGSYEQYF
size: NA; J: TRBJ1-5; D: NA; V: TRBV30; DNA: TGTGCCTGGGATCAAACAGGGCATCAGCCCCAGCATTTT; CDR3: CAWDQTGHQPQHF
size: NA; J: TRBJ2-6; D: NA; V: TRBV6-5; DNA: TGTGCCAGCAGTTACACTGGGTTCCCTGGGGCCAACGTCCTGACTTTC; CDR3: CASSYTGFPGANVLTF
size: few; J: TRBJ2-7; D: NA; V: TRBV7-9; DNA: TGTGCCAGCAGCTCTACCCCGAACTACGAGCAGTACTTC; CDR3: CASSSTPNYEQYF
size: NA; J: TRBJ1-6; D: TRBD1; V: TRBV3-1; DNA: TGTGCCAGCAGCCAAGGGACAGGGGACTCACCCCTCCACTTT; CDR3: CASSQGTGDSPLHF
size: NA; J: TRBJ2-5; D: NA; V: TRBV6-2/TRBV6-3; DNA: TGTGCCAGCAGTTACCTCGGGGGCCCCAGAGAGACCCAGTACTTC; CDR3: CASSYLGGPRETQYF
size: NA; J: TRBJ2-7; D: TRBD2; V: TRBV20-1; DNA: TGCAGTGCTAGAGATCGGACTAGAGGCGAGCAGTACTTC; CDR3: CSARDRTRGEQYF
size: NA; J: TRBJ2-2; D: TRBD2; V: TRBV5-1; DNA: TGCGCCAGCAGTCGCGCAAGCGGACTAGCGGGAAACACCGGGGAGCTGTTTTTT; CDR3: CASSRASGLAGNTGELFF
size: NA; J: TRBJ1-5; D: NA; V: TRBV7-8; DNA: TGTGCCAGCAGCTTAGGGCGGACAGCAACTAGCAATCAGCCCCAGCATTTT; CDR3: CASSLGRTATSNQPQHF
size: NA; J: TRBJ2-7; D: NA; V: TRBV7-9; DNA: TGTGCCAGCAGCTTAGAAGGCAGTTGGACCTACGAGCAGTACTTC; CDR3: CASSLEGSWTYEQYF
size: few; J: TRBJ2-7; D: NA; V: TRBV12-3/TRBV12-4; DNA: TGTGCCAGCAGTTTGTTCTTCTACGAGCAGTACTTC; CDR3: CASSLFFYEQYF
size: NA; J: TRBJ2-2; D: NA; V: TRBV2; DNA: TGTGCCTCCGCTGGGCTAGATAGCACCGGGGAGCTGTTTTTT; CDR3: CASAGLDSTGELFF
size: once; J: TRBJ1-2; D: NA; V: TRBV4-3; DNA: TGCGCCAGCAGCCAAGATCTCCCAGGCTTATATGGCTACACCTTC; CDR3: CASSQDLPGLYGYTF